Below, 3 T cell receptor beta chains from the same sample are listed, as sequenced in a study of cytomegalovirus exposure and HLA in healthy donors. Researchers ran the PCR with 60 Vbeta and 13 Jbeta primers. The assay was immunoSEQ multiplex PCR, and TCRdb's table has in-frame clones only and misses some. The table shows about 150,000 clones, with about 80% occurring only once. The sequenced sample was PBMCs. These receptors all stem from a man between 25 and 39 years old in good health and CMV-seropositive.

CDR3 in amino acids: CAWTTGQYEKLFF. Here the CDR3 DNA reads TGTGCCTGGACGACAGGACAGTATGAAAAACTGTTTTTT. V and J are TRBV30 and TRBJ1-4, with a weak D call TRBD1 (6 bases). The CDR3 spans 13 residues. Trimming cost V 4 bases and J 6 bases, with 12 bases left between them. Per the germline V gene, CDR1 is GTSNPN and CDR2 is SVGIG (reference sequence). Based on the CDR3 plus reference TRBV30 and TRBJ1-4, the full variable domain is SQTIHQWPATLVQPVGSPLSLECTVEGTSNPNLYWYRQAAGRGLQLLFYSVGIGQISSEVPQNLSASRPQDRQFILSSKKLLLSDSGFYLCAWTTGQYEKLFFGSGTQLSVL.

This chain links TRBV7-9 with TRBJ2-3; TRBD1 agrees at 8 bases. Germline V gives CDR1 SEHNR, CDR2 FQNEAQ (reference sequence). V was clipped by 1 base and J by 4 bases; unmatched bases: 7. The length of the CDR3 is 16 residues. The CDR3 spells CASSLGAGGRADTQYF. The DNA of the CDR3 is TGTGCCAGCAGCTTAGGGGCAGGGGGCCGCGCAGATACGCAGTATTTT.

This clone has more than one count but fewer than ten. The chain carries TRBV27 and TRBJ2-5; TRBD2 aligns across 12 bases. The CDR3 runs 14 residues. Per the germline V gene, CDR1 is MNHEY and CDR2 is SMNVEV (reference sequence). J lost 3 bases, V lost 6 bases, and 2 bases had no gene match. The CDR3 is CASSRLAGEETQYF. The CDR3, as DNA: TGTGCCAGCAGCAGACTAGCGGGAGAAGAGACCCAGTACTTC.